The source of this T cell receptor (beta chain) is a study of T cell responses to AZD1222 COVID-19 vaccine (dated by TCRdb to the early 2020s). Background on the whole study: A total of over 230 trial participants underwent TCR sequencing, of whom nearly 210 had received two doses of AZD1222 and about 25 had received two doses of the MenACWY control vaccine. Trial participants were enrolled by age into subgroups of 18-55, 56-69 and 70-plus years, and 148, 28 and 57 TCR-sequenced participants, respectively, were included in these subgroups.

About this clone: Its antigen remains undetermined. No base qualities exist here, and no much larger clone lies one base off it.

What the time point label conveys for this sample: about 28 days (+/-7) after the second vaccine dose. AZD1222 recipients given second doses at about 4 weeks or at about 12 weeks were pooled, since spike-specific TCR depth and breadth were not found to differ between the two schedules. The vaccinee samples were drawn from two UK trials, COV001 and COV002, one of which was a single-blind randomized controlled phase 2/3 trial testing AZD1222 (ChAdOx1 nCoV-19) in healthy adults. Trial participant PBMC samples were collected at day 0 and day 28 after the second dose for TCRbeta chain sequencing. Results the study describes overall, beyond this receptor: Because no day 14 peak-response samples were available, the repertoires could be characterized only after the peak T cell response. Conclusions about previously exposed vaccinees were limited because only a handful of AZD1222 recipients were SARS-CoV-2 seropositive at baseline. CD4 TCRs associated with the vaccine covered the entire spike protein, and the dominant responses were in regions 160-218 and 743-854. A significant rise in spike-specific TCR breadth and depth was observed after two AZD1222 doses relative to day 0 and relative to MenACWY recipients. The 56-69-year group was small, and its depth increase did not reach significance, likely because of low power. Nearly half of unique spike-specific TCRs reportedly recognized epitopes outside regions mutated in the B.1.351 and B.1.1.7 variants. Most participants were white British and females outnumbered males, and the authors suggested that clonal diversity may have been underestimated.

The CDR3 regions of human TCRbeta chains were analyzed by immunosequencing. The published analysis was carried out like this. Repertoire TCRs were checked for matches against a reference library of SARS-CoV-2-specific TCRs that had been generated using the MIRA antigen-specificity platform. Breadth meant the fraction of unique TCRs that were SARS-CoV-2-associated, whereas depth meant the fraction of total T cells that were SARS-CoV-2-associated. Using the MIRA data, each spike-specific TCR was mapped to the spike region that the TCR reacts to and placed in a CD4 or CD8 class. Log10-transformed breadth and depth values were compared by one-way ANOVA with Sidak's multiple comparisons tests. TCRdb took over this immuneACCESS table, retaining in-frame rearrangements with V and J assigned. Such tables are incomplete; in checked studies, under half of the missing clones stem from an unresolved V gene, and the remainder is unexplained. V and J calls and clone size come straight from that table; D and trimming were deduced from the DNA. The sample contains around 140,000 clones, approximately 91% of them found a single time. In total, the top ten clones hold under 4% of the sample.

This receptor was taken from an adult who received the AZD1222 COVID-19 vaccine. This specimen consisted of peripheral blood, obtained 28 days after the second AZD1222 dose.

The nucleotide sequence is TGTGCCAGCAGTAGAGGCAGGACCTACGAGCAGTACTTC. Its amino acids are CASSRGRTYEQYF. This receptor chain uses TRBV7-3 and TRBJ2-7, with no reliable assignment of the D segment. The CDR3 sequence holds 13 residues, the cysteine and phenylalanine included. The only DNA kept is the CDR3, 39 bases in frame from the first base. The V and J ends are trimmed by 6 bases and 2 bases, leaving 11 bases between them. The CDR1 and CDR2 encoded by the germline V gene are SGHTA and FQGTGA.